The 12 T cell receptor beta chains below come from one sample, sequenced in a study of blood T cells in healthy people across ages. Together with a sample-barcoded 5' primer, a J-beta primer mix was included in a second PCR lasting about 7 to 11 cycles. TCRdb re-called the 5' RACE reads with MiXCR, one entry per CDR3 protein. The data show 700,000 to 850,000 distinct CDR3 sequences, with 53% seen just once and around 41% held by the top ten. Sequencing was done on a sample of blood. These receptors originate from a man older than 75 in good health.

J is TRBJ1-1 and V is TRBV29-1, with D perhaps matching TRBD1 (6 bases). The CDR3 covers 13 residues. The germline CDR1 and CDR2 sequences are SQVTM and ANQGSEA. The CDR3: CSVSTRGPTEAFF. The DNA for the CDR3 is TGCAGTGTTTCTACCAGGGGTCCCACTGAAGCTTTCTTT.

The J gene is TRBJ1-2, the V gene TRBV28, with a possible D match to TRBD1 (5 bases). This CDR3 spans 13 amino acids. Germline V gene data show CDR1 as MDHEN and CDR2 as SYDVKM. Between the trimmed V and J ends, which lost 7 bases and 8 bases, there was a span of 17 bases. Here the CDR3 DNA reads TGTGCCAGCACCCAATGGGGCCGGCGCGGCTACACCTTC. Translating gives CASTQWGRRGYTF.

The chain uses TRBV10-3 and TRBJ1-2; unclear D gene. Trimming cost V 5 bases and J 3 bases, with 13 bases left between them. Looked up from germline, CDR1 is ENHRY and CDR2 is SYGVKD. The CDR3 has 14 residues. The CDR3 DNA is TGTGCCATCAGTAGGGCGTCGGCGGACTATGGCTACACCTTC. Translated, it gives CAISRASADYGYTF.

The CDR3 here is CATTGDTGELFF. CDR3 coding DNA: TGTGCCACCACAGGAGACACCGGGGAGCTGTTTTTT. The chain is built from TRBV24-1 and TRBJ2-2; no definite D call. This CDR3 spans 12 amino acids. Germline CDR1 KGHDR, CDR2 SFDVKD. V lost 8 bases and J lost 3, with 6 bases in between.

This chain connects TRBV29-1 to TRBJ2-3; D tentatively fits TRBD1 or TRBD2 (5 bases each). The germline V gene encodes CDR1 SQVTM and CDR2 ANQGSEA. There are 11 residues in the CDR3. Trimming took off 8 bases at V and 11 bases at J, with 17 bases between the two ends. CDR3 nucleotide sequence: TGCAGCAGTGGGGGTGGCAATGAGCAGTATTTT. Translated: CSSGGGNEQYF.

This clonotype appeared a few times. The CDR3 region has the DNA TGTGCCAGCAGCGTAGGGACTAGCGGGAGTAGTTTCGAGCAGTACTTC. It translates to CASSVGTSGSSFEQYF. The rearrangement uses TRBV9 and TRBJ2-7, with TRBD2 matching over 13 bases. This CDR3 is 16 amino acids long. V lost 0 bases, J lost 6 bases, and 6 bases stayed unmatched. Germline CDR1 is SGDLS and CDR2 is YYNGEE.

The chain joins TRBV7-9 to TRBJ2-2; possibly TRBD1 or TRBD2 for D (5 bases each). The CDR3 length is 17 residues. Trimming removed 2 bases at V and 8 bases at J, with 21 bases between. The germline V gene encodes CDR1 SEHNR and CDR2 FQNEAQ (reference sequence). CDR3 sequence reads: CASSLPIPGPSLGELFF. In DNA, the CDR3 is TGTGCCAGCAGCTTACCCATTCCGGGACCGTCCCTGGGGGAGCTGTTTTTT.

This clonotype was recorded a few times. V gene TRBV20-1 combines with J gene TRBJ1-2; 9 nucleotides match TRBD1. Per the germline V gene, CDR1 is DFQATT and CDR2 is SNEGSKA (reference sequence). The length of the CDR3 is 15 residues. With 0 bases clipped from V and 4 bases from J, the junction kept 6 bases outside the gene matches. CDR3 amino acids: CSARDPGTGFYGYTF. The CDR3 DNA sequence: TGCAGTGCTAGAGACCCGGGGACAGGGTTCTATGGCTACACCTTC.

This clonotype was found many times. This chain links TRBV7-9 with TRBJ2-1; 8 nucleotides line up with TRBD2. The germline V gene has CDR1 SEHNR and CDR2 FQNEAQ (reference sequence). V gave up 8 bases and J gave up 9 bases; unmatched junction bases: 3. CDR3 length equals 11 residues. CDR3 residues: CASERETEQFF. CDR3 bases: TGTGCCAGCGAGCGGGAGACTGAGCAGTTCTTC.

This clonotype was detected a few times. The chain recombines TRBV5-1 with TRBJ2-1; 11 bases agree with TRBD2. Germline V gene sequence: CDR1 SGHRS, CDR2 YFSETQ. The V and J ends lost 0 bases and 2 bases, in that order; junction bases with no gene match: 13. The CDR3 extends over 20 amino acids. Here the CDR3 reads CASSLGGEIPGLAAYNEQFF. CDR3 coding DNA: TGCGCCAGCAGCTTGGGGGGGGAGATACCGGGACTAGCGGCCTACAATGAGCAGTTCTTC.

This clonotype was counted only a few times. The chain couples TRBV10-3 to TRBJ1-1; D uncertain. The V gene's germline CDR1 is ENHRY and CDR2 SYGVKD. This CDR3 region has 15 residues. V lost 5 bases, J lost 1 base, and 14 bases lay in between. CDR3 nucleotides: TGTGCCATCAGTTATAAGGGAGGGAGGAACACTGAAGCTTTCTTT. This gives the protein CAISYKGGRNTEAFF.

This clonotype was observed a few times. The CDR3 is CASSRGLAGLGEQFF. CDR3 bases: TGCGCCAGCAGCCGCGGGCTAGCGGGATTAGGTGAGCAGTTCTTC. The V and J genes are TRBV5-1 and TRBJ2-1; 9 bases are a match to TRBD2. The CDR3 has 15 residues. After removal of 4 bases from V and 9 bases from J, the junction contained 11 bases not matched to a gene. The germline V gene has CDR1 SGHRS and CDR2 YFSETQ.